Following are 29 T cell receptor beta chains from one sample sequenced in a study of T cell responses to AZD1222 COVID-19 vaccine. Generated by immunoSEQ multiplex PCR, the TCRdb table keeps only in-frame clones and is missing some. In the table there are some 180,000 clones, approximately 92% of which are singletons. The input for sequencing was peripheral blood, taken on day 0 of AZD1222 vaccination. The source is an adult in good health.

J is TRBJ1-6 and V is TRBV19; perhaps TRBD1 as D (6 bases). Germline CDR1 and CDR2: LNHDA and SQIVND (reference sequence). The CDR3 has 15 residues. V was pared by 5 bases and J by 5 bases, with 13 bases between. DNA for the CDR3: TGTGCCAGTAGTCCCACAGGGTATCATAATTCACCCCTCCACTTT. Its translation: CASSPTGYHNSPLHF. Filled out from reference TRBV19 and TRBJ1-6, the complete variable domain reads DGGITQSPKYLFRKEGQNVTLSCEQNLNHDAMYWYRQDPGQGLRLIYYSQIVNDFQKGDIAEGYSVSREKKESFPLTVTSAQKNPTAFYLCASSPTGYHNSPLHFGNGTRLTVT.

This chain links TRBV14 with TRBJ2-7; D not resolved. The CDR3 spans 12 residues. V gave up 4 bases and J gave up 0 bases, with 4 bases separating them. Looked up from germline, CDR1 is SGHDN and CDR2 is FVKESK. CDR3 sequence (DNA): TGTGCCAGCAGCCCGTTCTCCTACGAGCAGTACTTC. Translating gives CASSPFSYEQYF.

The V gene is TRBV18, the J gene TRBJ1-4, with 10 bases lining up with TRBD1. From germline, CDR1 is KGHSH and CDR2 LQKENI. The J segment lost 7 bases and the V segment lost 6 bases, leaving 2 bases of the junction unmatched. The CDR3 runs to 13 residues. The CDR3 DNA reads as TGTGCCAGCTCGCGGACAGGGGGTGAAAAACTGTTTTTT. Translated: CASSRTGGEKLFF.

V and J are TRBV28 and TRBJ1-2; the D is unclear. This CDR3 is 12 amino acids long. V lost 8 bases and J lost 8, with 15 bases in between. Germline CDR1 is MDHEN and CDR2 is SYDVKM. The CDR3 reads CASGYEWRGYTF. Here the CDR3 DNA reads TGTGCCAGCGGCTATGAGTGGAGGGGCTACACCTTC.

This clone was found once. The chain has TRBV6-1 and TRBJ1-5, with TRBD1 matching 7 bases. CDR3 size: 12 residues. V shed 7 bases, J shed 5 bases, and the junction held 2 bases outside the gene matches. CDR1 MNHNS and CDR2 SASEGT come from the germline V gene. The CDR3 here is CASNQGDQPQHF. CDR3 nucleotide sequence: TGTGCCAGCAATCAGGGGGATCAGCCCCAGCATTTT.

The J gene is TRBJ2-7, the V gene TRBV12-5; either TRBD1 or TRBD2 may fit D (6 bases each). The CDR3 loop spans 17 amino acids. The germline CDR1 and CDR2 sequences are LGHNT and FRNRAP. The V end was cut by 1 base, the J end by 2 bases, with 18 bases between. The CDR3: CASGLATPRGPTYEQYF. The CDR3 DNA reads as TGTGCTAGTGGTTTGGCGACCCCCCGGGGGCCCACCTACGAGCAGTACTTC.

This rearrangement joins TRBV6-5 to TRBJ1-6; D remains ambiguous. The CDR3 consists of 12 residues. Germline V lookup: CDR1 MNHEY, CDR2 SVGAGI. The germline V and J ends were trimmed by 5 bases and 4 bases, with 3 bases remaining between them. The CDR3 loop reads CASSIYNSPLHF. The DNA for the CDR3 is TGTGCCAGCAGTATATATAATTCACCCCTCCACTTT.

The chain is built from TRBV11-1 and TRBJ2-7; 9 bases line up with TRBD2. CDR1 and CDR2 (germline): SGHAT, FQDESV (reference sequence). The CDR3 covers 13 residues. Unmatched junction bases numbered 5, after V lost 9 bases and J lost 2 bases. The CDR3 DNA reads TGTGCCAGTAGCGGGGGAACCCCCTACGAGCAGTACTTC. This codes for CASSGGTPYEQYF.

The chain recombines TRBV30 with TRBJ1-6; D gene unclear. Germline CDR1 is GTSNPN and CDR2 is SVGIG (reference sequence). V was trimmed by 4 bases and J by 10 bases, leaving 14 bases between them. The CDR3 is made up of 13 amino acids. This chain's CDR3 is CAWNRPGSSPLHF. CDR3 bases: TGTGCCTGGAATAGACCGGGGTCCTCACCCCTCCACTTT.

The V gene is TRBV7-6, the J gene TRBJ2-1; possibly TRBD1 or TRBD2 for D (7 bases each). The ends were cut back, 8 bases at V and 5 bases at J, with 16 bases in the middle. The CDR3 has 14 residues. Germline V gives CDR1 SGHVS, CDR2 FNYEAQ. Written as DNA, the CDR3 is TGTGCCAGCGGTGGCAGGGGGGGACACAATGAGCAGTTCTTC. This encodes CASGGRGGHNEQFF.

The chain links TRBV18 to TRBJ2-7; D possibly matches TRBD1 or TRBD2 (6 bases each). V lost 6 bases to trimming and J lost 7 bases, with 13 bases between them. The CDR3 is 12 amino acids. Germline V gene data show CDR1 as KGHSH and CDR2 as LQKENI. The CDR3 spells CASSPGAGEQYF. The CDR3 bases are TGTGCCAGCTCTCCGGGGGCAGGAGAGCAGTACTTC.

The chain couples TRBV5-6 to TRBJ2-7; D possibly corresponds to TRBD2 (6 bases). CDR1 SGHDT and CDR2 YYEEEE come from the germline V gene. Trimming pared 0 bases from V and 6 bases from J, leaving 13 bases between. This CDR3 spans 14 amino acids. The CDR3 reads CASSLVGAGSEQYF. The CDR3 DNA follows: TGTGCCAGCAGCTTGGTGGGAGCGGGCTCCGAGCAGTACTTC.

The rearrangement joins TRBV2 to TRBJ2-3; 7 nucleotides match TRBD2. Germline CDR1 SNHLY, CDR2 FYNNEI. The J segment lost 6 bases and the V segment lost 2 bases, leaving 11 bases of the junction unmatched. This CDR3 region has 16 residues. This CDR3 is CASSEPASGIADTQYF. CDR3 DNA sequence: TGTGCCAGCAGTGAACCGGCTAGCGGTATTGCGGATACGCAGTATTTT. Using reference TRBV2 and TRBJ2-3 for the parts outside the CDR3, the full variable domain is EPEVTQTPSHQVTQMGQEVILRCVPISNHLYFYWYRQILGQKVEFLVSFYNNEISEKSEIFDDQFSVERPDGSNFTLKIRSTKLEDSAMYFCASSEPASGIADTQYFGPGTRLTVL.

This clone was counted a single time. DNA for the CDR3: TGTGCCAGCAGGAGAGACAGGGGGTGGGGAAACACCATATATTTT. It is translated as CASRRDRGWGNTIYF. The chain combines TRBV6-5 with TRBJ1-3; 9 bases agree with TRBD1. The ends lost 6 bases at V and 4 bases at J; junction bases unmatched: 7. The CDR3 loop spans 15 amino acids. Germline V gene data show CDR1 as MNHEY and CDR2 as SVGAGI.

Only a few counts were recorded for this clone. The sample contains more than one DNA sequence encoding this CDR3. The chain employs TRBV5-1 and TRBJ2-1; 7 bases are shared with TRBD2. The CDR3 sequence is 15 residues long. The trim removed 1 base at V and 5 bases at J, leaving 6 bases unmatched. CDR1 is SGHRS, CDR2 YFSETQ, per germline. CDR3 residues: CASSLPSGRNNEQFF. The CDR3 DNA reads TGCGCCAGCAGCTTGCCTAGCGGACGAAACAATGAGCAGTTCTTC.

V and J are TRBV7-9 and TRBJ1-3, with 9 bases matching TRBD1. CDR1 and CDR2 (germline): SEHNR, FQNEAQ (reference sequence). This CDR3 region has 19 residues. Unmatched junction bases numbered 13, after V lost 4 bases and J lost 0 bases. The CDR3: CASSSGTGYGMSSGNTIYF. CDR3 DNA sequence: TGTGCCAGCAGCTCGGGGACAGGGTATGGCATGAGCTCTGGAAACACCATATATTTT.

The rearrangement joins TRBV6-5 to TRBJ2-7; no clear D gene. The CDR3 spans 14 residues. V gave up 6 bases and J gave up 3 bases, with 15 bases separating them. Germline assignment: CDR1 MNHEY and CDR2 SVGAGI. DNA for the CDR3: TGTGCCAGCAGGTCCCAGAGCCGTCGCTACGAGCAGTACTTC. Translation gives CASRSQSRRYEQYF.

V gene TRBV25-1 combines with J gene TRBJ1-2; D not resolved. CDR3 length: 12 amino acids. Between the trimmed V and J ends, which lost 3 bases and 4 bases, there was a span of 6 bases. From germline, CDR1 is MGHDK and CDR2 SYGVNS. CDR3 DNA sequence: TGTGCCAGCAGTGACCTTTTCTATGGCTACACCTTC. Its protein is CASSDLFYGYTF.

CDR3 sequence reads: CASSRDIPGNYGYTF. The CDR3 DNA is TGTGCCAGCTCACGCGACATCCCCGGAAACTATGGCTACACCTTC. This rearrangement joins TRBV18 to TRBJ1-2; D is unclear. The CDR3 covers 15 residues. Germline CDR1 and CDR2: KGHSH and LQKENI. With 4 bases removed from V and 2 bases from J, the gap between germline ends came to 14 bases. Looking up the rest from reference TRBV18 and TRBJ1-2 gives the full variable domain: NAGVMQNPRHLVRRRGQEARLRCSPMKGHSHVYWYRQLPEEGLKFMVYLQKENIIDESGMPKERFSAEFPKEGPSILRIQQVVRGDSAAYFCASSRDIPGNYGYTFGSGTRLTVV.

V is TRBV30 and J is TRBJ2-7; 8 bases agree with TRBD2. CDR1 and CDR2 (germline): GTSNPN, SVGIG (reference sequence). This CDR3 has 17 residues. The V segment lost 1 base and the J segment 6 bases; nucleotides outside the gene matches: 17. Here the CDR3 DNA reads TGTGCCTGGAGTGCTTCTCTACGGGGGGGACTCTCCGGCGAGCAGTACTTC. Protein: CAWSASLRGGLSGEQYF.

The chain combines TRBV18 with TRBJ2-1; 9 bases map to TRBD2. The CDR3 is 17 residues long. V lost 0 bases to trimming and J lost 7 bases; unmatched junction nucleotides: 10. Germline V CDR1 and CDR2: KGHSH, LQKENI. CDR3 in amino acids: CASSPPVVASGVNEQFF. The CDR3 DNA reads as TGTGCCAGCTCACCACCGGTTGTGGCTAGCGGGGTAAATGAGCAGTTCTTC.

V usage is TRBV14 and J usage is TRBJ2-5; D gene unclear. V dropped 1 base and J dropped 2 bases, with 11 bases sitting between them. The CDR3 length is 15 residues. Germline V gene sequence: CDR1 SGHDN, CDR2 FVKESK. The CDR3 DNA follows: TGTGCCAGCAGCCAAGCCGCCCTTTCACAAGAGACCCAGTACTTC. Amino acid sequence: CASSQAALSQETQYF.

The V call is TRBV18, the J call TRBJ1-1; D is uncertain. The length of the CDR3 is 14 residues. V was shortened by 2 bases and J by 1 base, with 8 bases between the two germline ends. Germline assignment: CDR1 KGHSH and CDR2 LQKENI. The CDR3 protein is CASSPNEKNTEAFF. The CDR3 coding sequence is TGTGCCAGCTCACCAAACGAGAAGAACACTGAAGCTTTCTTT.

V usage is TRBV12-5 and J usage is TRBJ2-1, with TRBD1 as a possible D gene (6 bases). Germline V gene sequence: CDR1 LGHNT, CDR2 FRNRAP. Trimming removed 0 bases from V and 6 bases from J, with 6 bases in between. This CDR3 region has 13 residues. The CDR3: CASGLVGGNEQFF. The CDR3 nucleotides read TGTGCTAGTGGTTTGGTAGGGGGCAATGAGCAGTTCTTC.

The chain has TRBV7-9 and TRBJ1-1; 7 positions agree with TRBD1. From germline, CDR1 is SEHNR and CDR2 FQNEAQ (reference sequence). V gave up 3 bases and J gave up 3 bases; unmatched junction bases: 13. The CDR3 has 17 amino acids. CDR3 DNA sequence: TGTGCCAGCAGCTTGAGACAGGGTGAAAGTGGACACACTGAAGCTTTCTTT. Its translation: CASSLRQGESGHTEAFF.

The J gene is TRBJ1-2, the V gene TRBV7-9; the D gene is possibly TRBD1 (6 bases). V was trimmed by 5 bases and J by 5 bases, leaving 18 bases between them. Germline V gives CDR1 SEHNR, CDR2 FQNEAQ (reference sequence). The CDR3 length is 15 residues. CDR3 bases: TGTGCCAGCAGCCGCGTAGGGGGGGCGCATTATGGCTACACCTTC. Its translation: CASSRVGGAHYGYTF.

The chain is built from TRBV6-5 and TRBJ2-2, with D possibly being TRBD2 (5 bases). The germline CDR1 and CDR2 sequences are MNHEY and SVGAGI. Trimming took 7 bases from V and 2 from J, leaving 14 bases between them. The CDR3 is 15 residues long. CDR3 coding DNA: TGTGCCAGCACCTCGAGGACTTACAACACCGGGGAGCTGTTTTTT. It is translated as CASTSRTYNTGELFF.

The chain carries TRBV12-2 and TRBJ1-2; TRBD1 reflects the table's D call only, with no check against the DNA. TRBV12-2 is an annotated pseudogene. This CDR3 has 14 residues. DNA for the CDR3: TGTGCAAGTCGAACAGGGAGTCAGGGCTATGGCTACACCTTC. It codes for CASRTGSQGYGYTF.

The chain links TRBV13 to TRBJ2-3; D gene ambiguous. CDR1 PRHDT and CDR2 FYEKMQ come from the germline V gene (reference sequence). This CDR3 contains 13 residues. V was pared by 5 bases and J by 1 base, with 7 bases between. The CDR3 coding sequence is TGTGCCAGCAGCCCACCGGGCACAGATACGCAGTATTTT. This sequence encodes CASSPPGTDTQYF.